The 24 T cell receptor beta chains listed next were all sequenced from one sample in a study of T-cell reconstitution after alpha-beta-depleted transplantation in children. The TCRbeta library was prepared with unique molecular identifiers. MiXCR, run by TCRdb on the PCR reads, gives a single entry per CDR3 protein. The sample holds some 200,000 distinct CDR3 sequences; approximately 6.6% are singletons and the top ten take approximately 3%. The sample was PBMCs from the stem cell graft donor, taken from the stem cell graft. The origin of the receptors is a human donor who donated a stem cell graft to a child with Wiskott-Aldrich syndrome.

The sample holds many counts of this clonotype. The gene calls are TRBV24-1 and TRBJ2-1; 13 bases agree with TRBD2. CDR1 is KGHDR, CDR2 SFDVKD, per germline. With 1 base clipped from V and 4 bases from J, the junction kept 9 bases outside the gene matches. This CDR3 has 19 amino acids. CDR3 DNA: TGTGCCACCAGTGATTTTACTAGCGGGAGGGCCTTTGATTACAATGAGCAGTTCTTC. Translation gives CATSDFTSGRAFDYNEQFF.

There are many counts of this clonotype. The chain has TRBV25-1 and TRBJ2-5, with D perhaps matching TRBD1 (7 bases). The CDR3 consists of 14 residues. Germline assignment: CDR1 MGHDK and CDR2 SYGVNS. Deletions cut 1 base from V and 5 bases from J, with 11 bases between. This CDR3 is CASSESGGGETQYF. CDR3 coding DNA: TGTGCCAGCAGTGAATCCGGAGGGGGCGAGACCCAGTACTTC.

The table lists this clonotype with a few counts. This chain joins TRBV7-8 and TRBJ2-7, with D tentatively TRBD2 (6 bases). This CDR3 contains 15 residues. V lost 7 bases, J lost 6 bases, and 22 bases lay in between. The germline V gene has CDR1 SGHVS and CDR2 FQNEAQ. The DNA for the CDR3 is TGTGCCAGCAACCACGGTTCGGGGACTGTCAGCGAGCAGTACTTC. Translated, it gives CASNHGSGTVSEQYF.

The table lists this clonotype with a few counts. This chain connects TRBV11-3 to TRBJ2-5; 14 nucleotides line up with TRBD2. Trimming cost V 5 bases and J 4 bases; bases outside gene matches: 6. Germline CDR1 reads SGHNT; CDR2 reads YENEEA. There are 16 residues in the CDR3. As DNA, the CDR3 is TGTGCCAGCAGCCGGCGGACTAGCGGGAGGTCAGAGACCCAGTACTTC. Protein: CASSRRTSGRSETQYF.

This clonotype was picked up many times. The chain links TRBV6-1 to TRBJ2-3, with D tentatively TRBD2 (5 bases). V lost 6 bases and J lost 7, with 17 bases in between. The CDR3 consists of 14 residues. Germline CDR1 reads MNHNS; CDR2 reads SASEGT. The CDR3 here is CASRPSRASNTQYF. CDR3 nucleotide sequence: TGTGCCAGCAGACCCTCTCGTGCTAGCAATACGCAGTATTTT.

This clonotype occurred many times. This chain links TRBV12-3 or TRBV12-4 with TRBJ2-1; a weak D match, TRBD1 (7 bases). V lost 7 bases, J lost 5 bases, and 15 bases lay in between. The CDR3 length is 14 residues. The CDR3 DNA sequence: TGTGCCAGCACCGGCAGGGGGGTAGACAATGAGCAGTTCTTC. Translation gives CASTGRGVDNEQFF.

This clonotype was observed many times. V usage is TRBV6-5 and J usage is TRBJ2-5; 8 positions match TRBD1. From germline, CDR1 is MNHEY and CDR2 SVGAGI. The CDR3 has 15 amino acids. J was trimmed by 2 bases and V by 4 bases; bases with no gene match: 6. Here the CDR3 reads CASSSSWDRQETQYF. The CDR3 nucleotides read TGTGCCAGCAGTTCGAGCTGGGACAGGCAAGAGACCCAGTACTTC.

This clonotype has at least ten counts. The rearrangement links TRBV12-3 or TRBV12-4 to TRBJ2-4, with D uncertain. The CDR3 spans 14 residues. V lost 3 bases and J lost 3, with 9 bases in between. The CDR3 DNA sequence: TGTGCCAGCAGTTTGCTGACGGACAAAAACATTCAGTACTTC. Its protein is CASSLLTDKNIQYF.

This clonotype was counted ten times or more. This chain links TRBV28 with TRBJ1-3; no clear D. Trimming took off 3 bases at V and 1 base at J, with 16 bases between the two ends. Germline CDR1 MDHEN, CDR2 SYDVKM. This CDR3 is built from 17 residues. In DNA, the CDR3 is TGTGCCAGCAGTTTGAGTGGCAGGATGACATCTGGAAACACCATATATTTT. Amino acids: CASSLSGRMTSGNTIYF.

This clonotype was counted at least ten times. The chain links TRBV11-2 to TRBJ2-1; 10 bases are shared with TRBD1. The CDR3 has 16 amino acids. Germline V gene lookup returns CDR1 SGHAT and CDR2 FQNNGV. Trimming at V came to 7 bases and at J to 4 bases, leaving 10 bases not matched to a gene. CDR3: CASTSSGTGVYNEQFF. Here the CDR3 DNA reads TGTGCCAGCACCTCCTCAGGGACAGGGGTGTACAATGAGCAGTTCTTC.

This chain connects TRBV18 to TRBJ1-1, with D perhaps matching TRBD1 (5 bases). Germline CDR1 and CDR2: KGHSH and LQKENI. Trimming pared 3 bases from V and 0 bases from J, leaving 11 bases between. The CDR3 sequence is 15 residues long. CDR3 sequence reads: CASSPPGRMNTEAFF. CDR3 bases: TGTGCCAGCTCACCGCCGGGACGTATGAACACTGAAGCTTTCTTT.

Concerning this clonotype itself: It may be a read error: a sequence one base away is much more abundant. The chain links TRBV12-3 or TRBV12-4 to TRBJ1-6, with 8 bases fitting TRBD1. CDR3 size: 14 residues. Unmatched junction bases numbered 9, after V lost 6 bases and J lost 11 bases. The CDR3: CASRNRGGNTPLHF. In DNA form, the CDR3 reads TGTGCCAGCAGAAACAGGGGGGGAAATACACCCCTCCACTTT.

The chain links TRBV5-1 to TRBJ1-5; no reliable D call. Germline-derived CDR1 and CDR2 are SGHRS and YFSETQ. The CDR3 is made up of 13 amino acids. V gave up 0 bases and J gave up 5 bases, with 6 bases separating them. CDR3 DNA: TGCGCCAGCAGCTTGGAAGGTTATCAGCCCCAGCATTTT. This codes for CASSLEGYQPQHF.

This clonotype was observed many times. This chain links TRBV20-1 with TRBJ1-5; maybe TRBD1 (5 bases). V shed 5 bases and J shed 6 bases, with 20 bases lying between them. Germline CDR1 reads DFQATT; CDR2 reads SNEGSKA (reference sequence). The CDR3 sequence is 15 residues long. The CDR3 DNA reads as TGCAGTGCTTCGAACAGACGGGGGTTTGTTCAGCCCCAGCATTTT. It specifies CSASNRRGFVQPQHF.

This clonotype was found many times. This chain uses TRBV2 with TRBJ1-1, with a possible D match to TRBD1 (5 bases). V lost 4 bases and J 4 bases, leaving 13 bases between the germline ends. The CDR3 spans 14 residues. Germline V gene data show CDR1 as SNHLY and CDR2 as FYNNEI. The CDR3 nucleotides are TGTGCCAGCAGTGGAGTGAAGGGGTTCACTGAAGCTTTCTTT. It encodes CASSGVKGFTEAFF.

This clonotype was picked up many times. The chain links TRBV29-1 to TRBJ2-5; 7 bases line up with TRBD1. J was trimmed by 5 bases and V by 6 bases; bases with no gene match: 9. CDR3 length: 13 amino acids. Germline V gene sequence: CDR1 SQVTM, CDR2 ANQGSEA. CDR3 sequence: CSVPTGLEETQYF. The CDR3 bases are TGCAGCGTCCCGACAGGGCTAGAGGAGACCCAGTACTTC.

This clonotype was counted many times. V is TRBV5-1 and J is TRBJ1-4; possibly TRBD1 for D (6 bases). This CDR3 is 13 amino acids long. Trimming cost V 6 bases and J 3 bases, with 9 bases left between them. Germline V gene sequence: CDR1 SGHRS, CDR2 YFSETQ. CDR3 sequence: CASMDSPNEKLFF. DNA for the CDR3: TGCGCCAGCATGGACAGTCCTAATGAAAAACTGTTTTTT.

This clonotype was seen at least ten times. The rearrangement uses TRBV18 and TRBJ2-1; TRBD1 aligns across 7 bases. CDR1 and CDR2 (germline): KGHSH, LQKENI. V trimming: 6 bases; J trimming: 5 bases; junction bases outside the gene matches: 10. The CDR3 is 15 amino acids. The CDR3 DNA sequence: TGTGCCAGCTCGTCTAGGGGGCCCCTAAACAATGAGCAGTTCTTC. Its protein product is CASSSRGPLNNEQFF.

This clonotype was seen many times. The V call is TRBV7-2, the J call TRBJ2-3; the D is unclear. Germline CDR1 is SGHTA and CDR2 is FQGNSA. V lost 1 base and J lost 4, with 3 bases in between. The CDR3 runs 12 residues. The CDR3 region has the DNA TGTGCCAGCAGCTTAGAGGCAGATACGCAGTATTTT. Amino acid sequence: CASSLEADTQYF.

This clonotype was seen repeatedly, ten times or more. The chain recombines TRBV29-1 with TRBJ2-3; weak D call: TRBD2 (5 bases). Germline V gene sequence: CDR1 SQVTM, CDR2 ANQGSEA. The V end was cut by 7 bases, the J end by 2 bases, with 10 bases between. The CDR3 loop spans 12 amino acids. The CDR3 region has the DNA TGCAGCGCCCCCGGGGACACAGATACGCAGTATTTT. Translating gives CSAPGDTDTQYF.

This clonotype was detected ten times or more. This sequence joins TRBV6-1 and TRBJ2-5, with a possible D match to TRBD1 (6 bases). Germline loops: CDR1 MNHNS, CDR2 SASEGT. Trimming stripped 4 bases from V and 2 bases from J, with 11 bases between. The CDR3 is 14 residues long. Here the CDR3 reads CASSGGQNQETQYF. The CDR3 DNA is TGTGCCAGCAGTGGAGGACAGAATCAAGAGACCCAGTACTTC.

This clonotype has a count of ten or more. The rearrangement uses TRBV25-1 and TRBJ1-1; D remains unclear. V shed 0 bases and J shed 11 bases, with 13 bases lying between them. The CDR3 sequence is 13 residues long. Germline lookup yields CDR1 MGHDK and CDR2 SYGVNS. The CDR3 nucleotides read TGTGCCAGCAGTGAATACAACGGGCGAAGGGCTTTCTTT. Its translation: CASSEYNGRRAFF.

This clonotype showed up many times. V usage is TRBV28 and J usage is TRBJ2-5; 7 bases match TRBD2. Germline V lookup: CDR1 MDHEN, CDR2 SYDVKM. J lost 5 bases, V lost 6 bases, and 9 bases had no gene match. The CDR3 has 14 residues. The CDR3 DNA reads TGTGCCAGCAGCGGGAGGTGGGGCCGGGAGACCCAGTACTTC. Encoded protein: CASSGRWGRETQYF.

This clonotype was observed a handful of times. The V gene is TRBV25-1, the J gene TRBJ2-7; D perhaps matches TRBD1 (6 bases). V shed 5 bases and J shed 4 bases, with 21 bases lying between them. This CDR3 has 16 residues. Germline V lookup: CDR1 MGHDK, CDR2 SYGVNS. The CDR3 DNA reads as TGTGCCAGCAGTCCCACGTTGAACAGGGTCAGGTACGAGCAGTACTTC. It yields the protein CASSPTLNRVRYEQYF.